A selection of T cell receptor beta chains follows, all from one sample in a study of identical twins. TCRdb reanalysed the 5' RACE reads using MiXCR and keeps one entry per CDR3 protein. This table holds approximately 1.8 million distinct CDR3 sequences, around 33% found once. The sequencing input was cord blood. These receptors were obtained from a newborn girl in good health. Both conserved end residues are part of each CDR3. D genes are given only for firm matches. Where a row states a size, it is once, few, many or the class of an expanded clone; other rows omit it.

TRBJ1-4	.	.	TRBV28	CASSIGGTNEKLFF	TGTGCCAGTTCAATCGGGGGGACTAATGAAAAACTGTTTTTT
TRBJ2-3	few	TRBD2	TRBV5-1	CASSMVAGGRTDTQYF	TGCGCCAGCAGCATGGTAGCGGGGGGACGCACAGATACGCAGTATTTT
TRBJ1-1	many	.	TRBV18	CASSPRGLNTEAFF	TGTGCCAGCAGCCCCAGGGGCTTGAACACTGAAGCTTTCTTT
TRBJ1-2	few	.	TRBV4-1	CASSQEGTTNYGYTF	TGCGCCAGCAGCCAAGAAGGGACGACTAACTATGGCTACACCTTC
TRBJ2-1	.	TRBD2	TRBV12-5	CASGGGLAGESSYSEQFF	TGTGCTAGTGGGGGTGGACTAGCGGGGGAGAGCTCCTACAGTGAGCAGTTCTTC
TRBJ2-1	many	.	TRBV5-1	CASSTTYNEQFF	TGTGCCAGTAGTACCACCTACAATGAGCAGTTCTTC
TRBJ1-2	many	.	TRBV4-2	CASSSRVNYGYTF	TGTGCCAGCAGCTCCCGGGTTAACTATGGCTACACCTTC
TRBJ2-7	few	TRBD1	TRBV29-1	CSVTNRDRHSYEQYF	TGCAGCGTTACTAACCGGGACAGGCACTCCTACGAGCAGTACTTC
TRBJ2-3	.	TRBD2	TRBV3-1	CASSRRLVGLAGITDTQYF	TGTGCCAGCAGCCGAAGACTAGTGGGACTAGCGGGGATCACAGATACGCAGTATTTT
TRBJ2-5	few	TRBD2	TRBV7-7	CASGGSQETQYF	TGTGCTAGCGGCGGGAGCCAAGAGACCCAGTACTTC
TRBJ2-2	.	.	TRBV5-1	CASSADRLSTGELFF	TGCGCCAGCAGCGCCGACAGGTTGAGCACCGGGGAGCTGTTTTTT
TRBJ2-1	.	.	TRBV20-1	CSARGKRYNEQFF	TGCAGTGCTAGGGGGAAGAGGTACAATGAGCAGTTCTTC
TRBJ2-1	once	.	TRBV28	CASSPGGGRYNEQFF	TGTGCCAGCAGTCCTGGGGGCGGTCGCTACAATGAGCAGTTCTTC
TRBJ1-2	.	TRBD1	TRBV24-1	CATSGQGNYGYTF	TGTGCCACCTCGGGACAGGGGAACTATGGCTACACCTTC
TRBJ2-4	.	.	TRBV11-2	CASSLVYRGDIQYF	TGTGCCAGCAGCTTAGTTTACAGAGGAGACATTCAGTACTTC
TRBJ2-1	.	.	TRBV7-2	CASSYLNERFF	TGTGCCAGCAGCTATCTCAATGAGCGGTTCTTC